Presented here are 14 T cell receptor beta chains from one specimen sequenced in a study of blood T cell repertoires in COVID-19. Sequencing was performed with immunoSEQ multiplex PCR; in TCRdb, only in-frame clones are kept and a portion is missing. The sample lists 85,000 to 100,000 clones; over 75% were seen once. The specimen was peripheral blood. The receptor set was obtained from a man aged 55 to 69 with acute or convalescent COVID-19.

This chain joins TRBV7-2 and TRBJ2-1; TRBD1 matches 7 bases. Trimming took 1 base from V and 2 from J; bases not matched to a gene: 5. Per germline, CDR1 SGHTA and CDR2 FQGNSA. This CDR3 region has 16 residues. CDR3 DNA sequence: TGTGCCAGCAGCTTAGTGGCAGGGGGTACCTACAATGAGCAGTTCTTC. Protein product: CASSLVAGGTYNEQFF.

The gene calls are TRBV7-9 and TRBJ1-6, with TRBD1 as a possible D gene (5 bases). The CDR3 runs 17 residues. The germline gives CDR1 SEHNR, CDR2 FQNEAQ (reference sequence). V was shortened by 4 bases and J by 5 bases, with 18 bases between the two germline ends. CDR3 sequence: CASSSAIFDRNNSPLHF. CDR3 in DNA: TGTGCCAGCAGCTCCGCCATTTTCGACAGAAATAATTCACCCCTCCACTTT.

The chain employs TRBV6-5 and TRBJ2-3, with a weak D call TRBD1 (5 bases). This CDR3 has 14 amino acids. CDR1 and CDR2 (germline): MNHEY, SVGAGI. Trimming pared 0 bases from V and 6 bases from J, leaving 10 bases between. The CDR3 region is CASSYSTSGDTQYF. CDR3 coding DNA: TGTGCCAGCAGTTACTCGACTTCAGGGGATACGCAGTATTTT.

The chain couples TRBV7-9 to TRBJ2-1, with TRBD2 matching over 12 bases. The CDR3 contains 15 residues. J was trimmed by 1 base and V by 6 bases; bases with no gene match: 1. The V gene's germline CDR1 is SEHNR and CDR2 FQNEAQ (reference sequence). The CDR3 is CASRTSGGSYNEQFF. For the CDR3, the DNA is TGTGCCAGCAGGACTAGCGGGGGATCCTACAATGAGCAGTTCTTC.

V is TRBV6-5 and J is TRBJ1-6; unclear D gene. Between the trimmed V and J ends, which lost 5 bases and 0 bases, there was a span of 5 bases. CDR3 length equals 14 residues. The germline gives CDR1 MNHEY, CDR2 SVGAGI. CDR3 loop: CASSIYSYNSPLHF. The CDR3 region has the DNA TGTGCCAGCAGTATCTACTCCTATAATTCACCCCTCCACTTT.

This clone is a singleton in its sample. The chain recombines TRBV2 with TRBJ1-5; D ambiguous. Trimming cost V 6 bases and J 4 bases, with 13 bases left between them. CDR3 length: 14 residues. Germline V gives CDR1 SNHLY, CDR2 FYNNEI. The CDR3 here is CASRSPRGNQPQHF. The CDR3 DNA reads as TGTGCCAGCAGGAGCCCCCGGGGTAATCAGCCCCAGCATTTT.

The chain uses TRBV2 and TRBJ2-2; TRBD1 matches 7 bases. Germline V gene sequence: CDR1 SNHLY, CDR2 FYNNEI. V lost 6 bases to trimming and J lost 5 bases; unmatched junction nucleotides: 12. The CDR3 has 16 amino acids. In nucleotides, the CDR3 is TGTGCCAGCAGGCGAAACCGGGACAGAGATACCGGGGAGCTGTTTTTT. This sequence encodes CASRRNRDRDTGELFF.

This clone was seen once. In nucleotides, the CDR3 is TGTGCCTGGATAGGGGGTGGCCTAGACTACACCTTC. Translating it yields CAWIGGGLDYTF. The V call is TRBV30, the J call TRBJ1-2, with D maybe TRBD1 (6 bases). Germline V gene lookup returns CDR1 GTSNPN and CDR2 SVGIG (reference sequence). The CDR3 has 12 residues. V lost 4 bases and J 10 bases, leaving 16 bases between the germline ends.

The V and J genes are TRBV28 and TRBJ1-3, with TRBD1 as a possible D gene (5 bases). Deletions cut 7 bases from V and 1 base from J, with 11 bases between. The CDR3 extends over 14 amino acids. Germline V lookup: CDR1 MDHEN, CDR2 SYDVKM. DNA of the CDR3: TGTGCCAGCATCCCCCCAGGGTCTGGAAACACCATATATTTT. This gives the protein CASIPPGSGNTIYF.

This clone was seen a few times. This chain uses TRBV5-1 with TRBJ1-4, with D perhaps matching TRBD1 (5 bases). There are 17 residues in the CDR3. Trimming removed 2 bases at V and 2 bases at J, with 16 bases between. Looked up from germline, CDR1 is SGHRS and CDR2 is YFSETQ. CDR3 loop: CASSLMRGLATNEKLFF. In DNA form, the CDR3 reads TGCGCCAGCAGCTTAATGCGGGGACTAGCGACTAATGAAAAACTGTTTTTT.

The chain recombines TRBV12-3 or TRBV12-4 with TRBJ1-5; D remains ambiguous. The germline V and J ends were trimmed by 7 bases and 5 bases, with 12 bases remaining between them. The CDR3 length is 13 residues. CDR3 residues: CASTPGFDQPQHF. In DNA, the CDR3 is TGTGCCAGCACCCCGGGGTTTGATCAGCCCCAGCATTTT.

The chain couples TRBV19 to TRBJ1-6, with TRBD1 identical over 9 bases. The CDR3 length is 15 residues. Germline V CDR1 and CDR2: LNHDA, SQIVND (reference sequence). V dropped 7 bases and J dropped 9; count of bases not matched to a gene: 10. The CDR3 reads CASNPGGTGRSPLHF. The CDR3 DNA sequence: TGTGCCAGTAATCCTGGCGGGACAGGGCGTTCACCCCTCCACTTT.

The chain joins TRBV5-1 to TRBJ2-2; no firm D call. Germline V gives CDR1 SGHRS, CDR2 YFSETQ. The CDR3 runs 16 residues. Trimming took 1 base from V and 6 from J, leaving 16 bases between them. CDR3 loop: CASSLSSGRFAGELFF. The CDR3 nucleotides read TGCGCCAGCAGCTTGAGCTCCGGTAGATTCGCCGGGGAGCTGTTTTTT.

The rearrangement uses TRBV18 and TRBJ1-2; TRBD1 agrees at 8 bases. Trimming at V came to 3 bases and at J to 3 bases, leaving 3 bases not matched to a gene. In germline, CDR1 is KGHSH, CDR2 LQKENI. The CDR3 totals 14 residues. The chain's CDR3 is CASSPTGQDYGYTF. The CDR3 coding sequence is TGTGCCAGCTCACCGACGGGACAGGACTATGGCTACACCTTC.